The clone carrying this TCR beta chain was observed a few times. Its specificity is not known. TCRdb used MiXCR to reprocess the 5' RACE reads, holding one entry per CDR3 protein. This table has 70,000 to 100,000 distinct CDR3 sequences, about 13% appearing once. The sample is drawn from a study of T-cell memory formation after mild COVID-19. The study, taken as a whole, reports: There was a balanced CD4/CD8 profile in clones contracting day 15 to 85, and later expanders leaned CD4+. The study found contracting CD4+ clones mainly in CM and EM and contracting CD8+ clones in EMRA.

Trimming took off 1 base at V and 8 bases at J, with 15 bases between the two ends. The CDR3 consists of 15 residues. Germline V gene lookup returns CDR1 LGHNA and CDR2 YSLEER. The sample was PBMCs or a T cell subset sorted from them (not recorded which). The chain recombines TRBV4-3 with TRBJ2-1, with TRBD2 as a possible D gene (6 bases). This clonotype was obtained from an adult woman who had mild COVID-19 (a few samples of this study predate the infection). Cell type and time point are not known. CDR3 residues: CASSQGRGGWHEQFF. The CDR3 DNA is TGCGCCAGCAGCCAAGGTCGGGGAGGTTGGCATGAGCAGTTCTTC.